This is a list of T cell receptor beta chains from one sample in a study of cytomegalovirus exposure and HLA in healthy donors. Sequencing used immunoSEQ multiplex PCR; TCRdb keeps in-frame clones, though not all of them. The table shows under 100,000 clones, with about 78% occurring only once. Sequencing used PBMCs. Source of these receptors: a man between 18 and 35 years old in good health and CMV-seropositive. CDR3s include the opening cysteine and the closing phenylalanine or tryptophan. Fields, in order: D gene, V gene, J gene, CDR3 length, clone size, CDR3 protein, CDR3 DNA. D genes are given only for firm matches. Some rows have no size entry. The others give once, few or many, or a class for an expanded clone.

TRBD1	TRBV6-5	TRBJ2-7	14	-	CASRIAQGSYEQYF	TGTGCCAGCAGGATAGCACAGGGGTCGTACGAGCAGTACTTC
-	TRBV6-5	TRBJ1-5	13	few	CASSYLSNQPQHF	TGTGCCAGCAGTTACTTAAGCAATCAGCCCCAGCATTTT
TRBD1	TRBV4-1	TRBJ2-1	15	-	CASSQGQGFNNEQFF	TGCGCCAGCAGCCAAGGACAGGGCTTTAACAATGAGCAGTTCTTC
TRBD1	TRBV5-6	TRBJ2-3	14	-	CASSTGQGPDTQYF	TGTGCCAGCAGCACCGGACAGGGCCCAGATACGCAGTATTTT
-	TRBV28	TRBJ1-5	14	-	CAAATRGSNQPQHF	TGTGCCGCAGCGACGCGGGGGAGCAATCAGCCCCAGCATTTT
TRBD2	TRBV29-1	TRBJ2-3	14	-	CSGDSREEIDTQYF	TGCAGCGGCGATTCACGGGAGGAAATAGATACGCAGTATTTT
TRBD1	TRBV5-1	TRBJ2-3	17	-	CASSFGYKTGDEDTQYF	TGCGCCAGCAGCTTCGGCTATAAGACAGGGGATGAAGATACGCAGTATTTT
TRBD2	TRBV2	TRBJ2-1	11	-	CATGGGRRQFF	TGTGCCACTGGGGGGGGGAGAAGGCAGTTCTTC
-	TRBV15	TRBJ2-2	16	-	CATSSRRRRITGELFF	TGTGCCACCAGCTCCCGCAGGCGCCGAATCACCGGGGAGCTGTTTTTT
-	TRBV15	TRBJ2-5	15	once	CATSREGGRGETQYF	TGTGCCACCAGCAGAGAAGGAGGGAGGGGGGAGACCCAGTACTTC
TRBD1	TRBV5-4	TRBJ2-7	15	-	CASSFSGQGAIQQYF	TGTGCCAGCAGTTTCTCGGGACAGGGGGCGATCCAGCAGTACTTC
-	TRBV5-4	TRBJ2-5	15	-	CASRSEPPAGETQYF	TGTGCCAGCAGATCTGAGCCCCCCGCGGGAGAGACCCAGTACTTC
-	TRBV4-2	TRBJ2-1	18	-	CASSQEPKNFAGYNEQFF	TGTGCCAGCAGCCAAGAGCCCAAGAACTTCGCGGGCTACAATGAGCAGTTCTTC
-	TRBV5-4	TRBJ1-2	13	-	CASSYNGNYGYTF	TGTGCCAGCAGCTATAACGGGAACTATGGCTACACCTTC
TRBD1	TRBV27	TRBJ2-7	13	once	CASTGTVPYEQYF	TGTGCCAGCACCGGGACAGTACCCTACGAGCAGTACTTC
TRBD2	TRBV5-4	TRBJ2-3	17	-	CASSPSPERGYTDTQYF	TGTGCCAGCAGCCCATCTCCGGAGCGGGGGTACACAGATACGCAGTATTTT
-	TRBV25-1	TRBJ1-3	14	-	CASSSVQRGNTIYF	TGTGCCAGCAGTTCAGTACAGCGAGGGAACACCATATATTTT
-	TRBV19	TRBJ1-1	11	-	CASSAYTEAFF	TGTGCCAGTAGTGCGTACACTGAAGCTTTCTTT
TRBD1	TRBV7-9	TRBJ1-2	14	-	CASSKGQGINGYTF	TGTGCCAGCAGCAAAGGACAGGGCATTAATGGCTACACCTTC
-	TRBV6-5	TRBJ1-1	12	-	CASSPPGDEAFF	TGTGCCAGCAGCCCCCCCGGAGACGAAGCTTTCTTT
-	TRBV5-1	TRBJ2-3	14	-	CASSLSPGTDTQYF	TGCGCCAGCAGCTTGTCCCCGGGGACAGATACGCAGTATTTT
TRBD1	TRBV5-4	TRBJ1-1	16	-	CASSLAGTGVTAEAFF	TGTGCCAGCAGCTTGGCCGGGACAGGGGTTACCGCTGAAGCTTTCTTT
TRBD1	TRBV28	TRBJ1-1	16	-	CASSLVLQGARGKAFF	TGTGCCAGCAGTCTGGTCCTCCAGGGGGCGCGGGGGAAAGCTTTCTTT
-	TRBV4-1	TRBJ2-7	21	-	CASSQVGRIGKRALKPYEQYF	TGCGCCAGCAGCCAAGTTGGGCGTATCGGAAAGCGGGCCCTAAAGCCCTACGAGCAGTACTTC
TRBD1	TRBV5-4	TRBJ1-2	15	-	CASSSGQGFNYGYTF	TGTGCCAGCAGTTCTGGACAGGGATTTAACTATGGCTACACCTTC
-	TRBV4-1	TRBJ1-2	15	-	CASSQAGLKENGYTF	TGCGCCAGCAGCCAAGCCGGACTCAAAGAAAATGGCTACACCTTC
-	TRBV2	TRBJ1-5	14	-	CASSGMFASQTQHF	TGTGCCAGCAGTGGCATGTTTGCCTCCCAGACCCAGCATTTT
-	TRBV4-2	TRBJ2-5	16	-	CASSRLLAGVGETQYF	TGTGCCAGCAGCCGCCTACTGGCAGGGGTGGGGGAGACCCAGTACTTC
TRBD2	TRBV27	TRBJ2-5	14	-	CASSRLAFQETQYF	TGTGCCAGCAGCCGACTAGCTTTTCAAGAGACCCAGTACTTC
TRBD1	TRBV7-8	TRBJ2-7	14	-	CASSLGDRRYEQYF	TGTGCCAGCAGCTTGGGGGACAGGCGCTACGAGCAGTACTTC
-	TRBV11-2	TRBJ2-6	19	-	CASSLSRGGGNSGANVLTF	TGTGCCAGCAGCTTAAGTAGAGGGGGGGGGAACTCTGGGGCCAACGTCCTGACTTTC
-	TRBV9	TRBJ2-4	15	few	CASSVAPGQGNIQYF	TGTGCCAGCAGCGTAGCCCCGGGACAAGGGAACATTCAGTACTTC
TRBD1	TRBV7-9	TRBJ1-2	13	-	CASSLGQDYGYTF	TGTGCCAGCAGCCTCGGACAGGACTATGGCTACACCTTC
TRBD2	TRBV28	TRBJ2-5	13	-	CACHTTSGETQYF	TGTGCCTGCCATACGACTAGCGGGGAGACCCAGTACTTC
-	TRBV4-1	TRBJ2-6	15	few	CASSQDAGGANVLTF	TGCGCCAGCAGCCAAGATGCGGGTGGGGCCAACGTCCTGACTTTC
TRBD1	TRBV19	TRBJ1-1	14	few	CASGRTGLSTEAFF	TGTGCCAGCGGGAGGACAGGGTTGAGCACTGAAGCTTTCTTT
-	TRBV25-1	TRBJ2-3	13	once	CASSKAVTDTQYF	TGTGCCAGCAGCAAGGCGGTAACAGATACGCAGTATTTT
TRBD2	TRBV29-1	TRBJ2-3	14	-	CSVAPGLASDTQYF	TGCAGCGTCGCCCCGGGACTAGCTTCAGATACGCAGTATTTT
-	TRBV5-1	TRBJ1-2	13	-	CASRTALGHGYTF	TGCGCCAGCAGGACAGCCCTGGGGCATGGCTACACCTTC
-	TRBV29-1	TRBJ2-1	13	-	CSVGSRGPNEQFF	TGCAGCGTTGGTTCTCGAGGGCCGAATGAGCAGTTCTTC
-	TRBV4-1	TRBJ1-1	13	-	CASSHREAVEAFF	TGCGCCAGCAGCCACCGAGAGGCCGTTGAAGCTTTCTTT
TRBD2	TRBV10-3	TRBJ2-3	16	once	CATVMGASGSTDTQYF	TGTGCCACCGTGATGGGGGCTAGCGGGAGTACAGATACGCAGTATTTT
TRBD1	TRBV2	TRBJ1-1	14	-	CASGGRGPNTEAFF	TGTGCCAGCGGCGGGAGGGGGCCAAACACTGAAGCTTTCTTT
-	TRBV6-5	TRBJ1-1	12	-	CASSYSTDEAFF	TGTGCCAGCAGTTACTCGACAGACGAAGCTTTCTTT
TRBD2	TRBV7-3	TRBJ2-1	13	-	CASSPSRGGEQFF	TGTGCCAGCAGTCCAAGCCGGGGGGGCGAGCAGTTCTTC
TRBD2	TRBV4-1	TRBJ2-7	14	-	CASSQNAGGTNQYF	TGCGCCAGCAGCCAAAATGCGGGGGGCACCAACCAGTACTTC
-	TRBV27	TRBJ1-2	13	-	CASSLGGDYGYTF	TGTGCCAGCAGTTTAGGGGGGGACTATGGCTACACCTTC
-	TRBV28	TRBJ2-7	13	-	CASSVRGSYEQYF	TGTGCCAGCAGCGTGCGGGGAAGCTACGAGCAGTACTTC
-	TRBV27	TRBJ1-5	14	-	CASKTRGGNQPQHF	TGTGCCAGCAAAACCAGGGGTGGCAATCAGCCCCAGCATTTT
-	TRBV6-5	TRBJ2-7	13	-	CASRRQSSYEQYF	TGTGCCAGCAGGAGACAAAGCTCCTACGAGCAGTACTTC
TRBD1	TRBV19	TRBJ2-3	14	-	CASSIGQGTDTQYF	TGTGCCAGTAGTATTGGACAGGGCACAGATACGCAGTATTTT
-	TRBV5-6	TRBJ1-1	11	few	CASSWSTEAFF	TGTGCCAGCAGTTGGAGCACTGAAGCTTTCTTT
TRBD2	TRBV28	TRBJ2-7	14	-	CASSFSGRGYEQYF	TGTGCCAGCAGTTTCAGCGGGAGAGGATACGAGCAGTACTTC
TRBD1	TRBV6-5	TRBJ1-4	14	few	CASSRTGSSEKLFF	TGTGCCAGCAGTAGGACAGGGAGTAGTGAAAAACTGTTTTTT
TRBD1	TRBV2	TRBJ2-5	12	once	CAKRTGRETQYF	TGTGCTAAAAGGACAGGGCGAGAGACCCAGTACTTC
-	TRBV5-1	TRBJ2-6	17	-	CASSLGDRLAGANVLTF	TGCGCCAGCAGCTTGGGAGACAGGCTAGCTGGGGCCAACGTCCTGACTTTC